Listed below are T cell receptor beta chains from one sample, sequenced in a study of regulatory T cells in long-lasting Graves disease. TCRdb re-derived calls from the multiplex PCR reads in MiXCR, one entry per CDR3 protein. This repertoire shows around 420,000 distinct CDR3 sequences, over 12% found once; its top ten account for approximately 7.8%. The sample also formed part of further work on T cells in Graves' hyperthyroidism and ophthalmopathy.

This sample comprised peripheral blood mononuclear cells (PBMCs), obtained at new diagnosis, from a patient treated with antithyroid drugs. All receptors derive from a woman aged 40 to 50 with Graves disease. CDR3s include the opening cysteine and the closing phenylalanine or tryptophan. Clone size is shown for a subset of rows, as once, few, many or a class of expanded clone.

V gene: TRBV9; clone size: few; J gene: TRBJ2-3; CDR3 protein: CASSYVGGPAQDTQYF
V gene: TRBV2; clone size: NA; J gene: TRBJ2-2; CDR3 protein: CASSPTGPGTGELFF
V gene: TRBV9; clone size: few; J gene: TRBJ2-5; CDR3 protein: CASSVGGIPQETQYF
V gene: TRBV29-1; clone size: many; J gene: TRBJ2-1; CDR3 protein: CSVDGGNEQFF
V gene: TRBV4-1; clone size: NA; J gene: TRBJ2-7; CDR3 protein: CASSQESWASTYEQYF
V gene: TRBV29-1; clone size: few; J gene: TRBJ2-7; CDR3 protein: CSVEVEGYEQYF
V gene: TRBV15; clone size: NA; J gene: TRBJ2-2; CDR3 protein: CATSRDTASGGELFF
V gene: TRBV28; clone size: many; J gene: TRBJ2-1; CDR3 protein: CASSVSGGSYNEQFF
V gene: TRBV10-3; clone size: many; J gene: TRBJ1-6; CDR3 protein: CAISERQDNSPLHF
V gene: TRBV6-5; clone size: many; J gene: TRBJ2-2; CDR3 protein: CASSFFQYGELFF
V gene: TRBV4-1; clone size: few; J gene: TRBJ2-2; CDR3 protein: CASSGLAGMNTGELFF
V gene: TRBV6-2/TRBV6-3; clone size: few; J gene: TRBJ1-2; CDR3 protein: CASSYSNAGTATNYGYTF
V gene: TRBV11-3; clone size: many; J gene: TRBJ2-1; CDR3 protein: CASSLGQREVQSAFF
V gene: TRBV14; clone size: NA; J gene: TRBJ1-2; CDR3 protein: CASSQEGTLQPYTF
V gene: TRBV28; clone size: many; J gene: TRBJ1-6; CDR3 protein: CASSIRQVPNSPLHF
V gene: TRBV11-2; clone size: many; J gene: TRBJ1-1; CDR3 protein: CASSTRTDTEAFF
V gene: TRBV18; clone size: many; J gene: TRBJ1-3; CDR3 protein: CASSPPSESGNTIYF
V gene: TRBV6-1; clone size: many; J gene: TRBJ2-7; CDR3 protein: CASSELHGTGPYEQYF
V gene: TRBV11-3; clone size: many; J gene: TRBJ2-1; CDR3 protein: CASSRSAGGNYNEQFF
V gene: TRBV5-1; clone size: few; J gene: TRBJ2-1; CDR3 protein: CASSFTSGKGNEQFF
V gene: TRBV28; clone size: NA; J gene: TRBJ2-1; CDR3 protein: CASSSPSGTEQFF
V gene: TRBV7-2; clone size: few; J gene: TRBJ1-1; CDR3 protein: CASSLGAGENTEAFF
V gene: TRBV28; clone size: many; J gene: TRBJ2-7; CDR3 protein: CASNLRRAEQYF
V gene: TRBV6-1; clone size: few; J gene: TRBJ2-1; CDR3 protein: CASRQGDSYNEQFF
V gene: TRBV7-9; clone size: many; J gene: TRBJ2-1; CDR3 protein: CASSPRTGVGNEQFF
V gene: TRBV2; clone size: many; J gene: TRBJ2-3; CDR3 protein: CASRTSGRADTQYF
V gene: TRBV3-1; clone size: NA; J gene: TRBJ1-2; CDR3 protein: CASSQFGTGHGYTF
V gene: TRBV12-3/TRBV12-4; clone size: NA; J gene: TRBJ1-4; CDR3 protein: CASRRGTGLIEKPFF